These 17 T cell receptor beta chains originate from one sample sequenced in a study of vaccination effects on CD4 cells after COVID-19. Antigen-specific CD4+ T cells expanded by the ViraFEST assay with viral peptide pools were then sequenced. Following 10 days of culture, CD4+ T cells were isolated. All vaccine recipients tested negative for nucleocapsid antibodies and had never contracted SARS-CoV-2 infection. Antigens for these TCRs are unknown. The table came from immunoSEQ multiplex PCR; TCRdb's copy has only in-frame clones and leaves some out. The sample carries tens of thousands of clones, around 70% recorded once. Sequencing used CD4+ T cells from PBMCs cultured with SARS-CoV-2 spike peptides, obtained before COVID-19 vaccination. These receptors came from a human donor who received a COVID-19 vaccine.

The chain links TRBV6-5 to TRBJ1-1, with 7 bases fitting TRBD1. The CDR3 consists of 14 residues. Germline CDR1 reads MNHEY; CDR2 reads SVGAGI. V trimming: 6 bases; J trimming: 2 bases; junction bases outside the gene matches: 6. CDR3 residues: CASSTQGRNTEAFF. The CDR3 DNA sequence: TGTGCCAGCAGCACACAGGGGCGTAACACTGAAGCTTTCTTT.

The chain recombines TRBV6-1 with TRBJ2-3, with TRBD2 as a possible D gene (6 bases). V lost 0 bases and J lost 4, with 14 bases in between. There are 16 residues in the CDR3. Germline V gene sequence: CDR1 MNHNS, CDR2 SASEGT. The CDR3 spells CASSEAPSVGSDTQYF. CDR3 sequence (DNA): TGTGCCAGCAGTGAAGCCCCTAGCGTGGGGTCAGATACGCAGTATTTT.

The genes are TRBV30 and TRBJ1-3, with TRBD1 identical over 10 bases. CDR1 is GTSNPN, CDR2 SVGIG, per germline (reference sequence). This CDR3 has 14 amino acids. The junction had 4 bases not matched to a gene; V was cut back by 3 bases and J by 5 bases. The DNA for the CDR3 is TGTGCCTGGAGGACAGGGGGCGGTCGAAACACCATATATTTT. This translates into CAWRTGGGRNTIYF.

The J gene is TRBJ2-3, the V gene TRBV9; 11 nucleotides match TRBD2. V dropped 0 bases and J dropped 0; count of bases not matched to a gene: 9. There are 19 residues in the CDR3. Germline V gene lookup returns CDR1 SGDLS and CDR2 YYNGEE. Written as DNA, the CDR3 is TGTGCCAGCAGCGTAGGAGGGGGACTAGCGGAAGCTAGCACAGATACGCAGTATTTT. Translating it yields CASSVGGGLAEASTDTQYF.

This clone has only one observation. In nucleotides, the CDR3 is TGCAGTGTAATCGAGACACTTAGCTACACCTTC. Translating gives CSVIETLSYTF. J is TRBJ1-2 and V is TRBV20-1; no clear D gene. CDR3 length: 11 amino acids. Trimming took off 7 bases at V and 9 bases at J, with 15 bases between the two ends. CDR1 and CDR2 from the germline V gene are DFQATT and SNEGSKA (reference sequence).

This chain uses TRBV6-1 with TRBJ2-4; 12 bases match TRBD2. Germline trimming cut 2 bases from V and 9 bases from J; bases unmatched to any gene: 11. The CDR3 is 17 residues long. Germline assignment: CDR1 MNHNS and CDR2 SASEGT. The CDR3 sequence is CASSEKLAGGLNSIQYF. As DNA, the CDR3 is TGTGCCAGCAGTGAAAAACTAGCGGGAGGTCTAAACTCCATTCAGTACTTC.

The chain uses TRBV30 and TRBJ1-3; no definite D call. Germline CDR1 reads GTSNPN; CDR2 reads SVGIG (reference sequence). V was shortened by 1 base and J by 5 bases, with 6 bases between the two germline ends. This CDR3 comprises 12 residues. For the CDR3, the DNA is TGTGCCTGGAGTGAAGACAGAAACACCATATATTTT. It encodes CAWSEDRNTIYF.

This clone has more than one count but fewer than ten. The chain combines TRBV2 with TRBJ1-5, with 7 positions matching TRBD1. The CDR3 consists of 13 residues. The J segment lost 3 bases and the V segment lost 7 bases, leaving 3 bases of the junction unmatched. Germline values: CDR1 SNHLY, CDR2 FYNNEI. In DNA, the CDR3 is TGTGCCAGCACGACAGGGATCAATCAGCCCCAGCATTTT. Amino acid sequence: CASTTGINQPQHF.

This clone was counted a few times. The chain recombines TRBV6-6 with TRBJ1-1, with TRBD1 matching over 9 bases. Trimming removed 6 bases from V and 1 base from J; junction bases left unmatched: 0. The CDR3 contains 13 residues. Germline CDR1 and CDR2: MNHNY and SVGAGI (reference sequence). CDR3 coding DNA: TGTGCCAGCAGGGACAGGGGGAACACTGAAGCTTTCTTT. Translation: CASRDRGNTEAFF.

The chain joins TRBV15 to TRBJ1-2; D not resolved. Trimming pared 1 base from V and 1 base from J, leaving 7 bases between. Germline assignment: CDR1 LNHNV and CDR2 YYDKDF (reference sequence). The length of the CDR3 is 14 residues. The CDR3 reads CATSRGSFNYGYTF. The CDR3 DNA reads TGTGCCACCAGCAGAGGTAGCTTTAACTATGGCTACACCTTC.

The table lists this clone with a few counts. The rearrangement uses TRBV9 and TRBJ1-6; D is ambiguous. Looked up from germline, CDR1 is SGDLS and CDR2 is YYNGEE. CDR3 length equals 15 residues. V lost 0 bases and J 6 bases, leaving 10 bases between the germline ends. DNA of the CDR3: TGTGCCAGCAGCGTAGGGATTACTGGTAATTCACCCCTCCACTTT. Amino acids: CASSVGITGNSPLHF. Looking up the rest from reference TRBV9 and TRBJ1-6 gives the full variable domain: DSGVTQTPKHLITATGQRVTLRCSPRSGDLSVYWYQQSLDQGLQFLIQYYNGEERAKGNILERFSAQQFPDLHSELNLSSLELGDSALYFCASSVGITGNSPLHFGNGTRLTVT.

V gene TRBV10-3 combines with J gene TRBJ1-3; D may be TRBD1 (5 bases). The V end lost 3 bases, the J end lost 4 bases, and 10 bases lay between the germline ends. The CDR3 covers 14 residues. From germline, CDR1 is ENHRY and CDR2 SYGVKD. The CDR3 sequence: CAISDVQGGNTIYF. DNA for the CDR3: TGTGCCATCAGTGATGTGCAGGGCGGAAACACCATATATTTT.

CDR3 amino acids: CASRRFQGEYSPLHF. CDR3 DNA sequence: TGTGCCAGCAGGCGATTTCAGGGAGAATACTCACCCCTCCACTTT. This chain uses TRBV6-5 with TRBJ1-6, with TRBD1 as a possible D gene (5 bases). The germline V gene has CDR1 MNHEY and CDR2 SVGAGI. Trimming took off 6 bases at V and 10 bases at J, with 19 bases between the two ends. The CDR3 loop spans 15 amino acids.

This clone showed up just a few times. The chain joins TRBV4-1 to TRBJ2-3; D tentatively reads TRBD1 or TRBD2 (6 bases each). Germline lookup yields CDR1 MGHRA and CDR2 YSYEKL. V lost 0 bases to trimming and J lost 5 bases, with 18 bases between them. This CDR3 comprises 17 residues. The DNA of the CDR3 is TGCGCCAGCAGCCAAGAGGGAAGCGGAGAGGGGGGAGATACGCAGTATTTT. It yields the protein CASSQEGSGEGGDTQYF.

The chain is built from TRBV19 and TRBJ1-1; 12 nucleotides align to TRBD1. CDR3 length: 15 residues. In germline, CDR1 is LNHDA, CDR2 SQIVND (reference sequence). V dropped 9 bases and J dropped 5; count of bases not matched to a gene: 10. As DNA, the CDR3 is TGTGCCAGCACCGGGACAGGGGGCGCGGGGACTGAAGCTTTCTTT. This encodes CASTGTGGAGTEAFF.

This sequence joins TRBV18 and TRBJ1-2, with D maybe TRBD1 (5 bases). The length of the CDR3 is 13 residues. Germline V CDR1 and CDR2: KGHSH, LQKENI. Deletions cut 6 bases from V and 6 bases from J, with 14 bases between. As DNA, the CDR3 is TGTGCCAGCTCGTCAGACAGCATCCATGGCTACACCTTC. Amino acids: CASSSDSIHGYTF.

This clone was picked up a small number of times. V is TRBV19 and J is TRBJ1-2; TRBD1 agrees at 7 bases. The ends lost 0 bases at V and 4 bases at J; junction bases unmatched: 8. CDR3 size: 16 residues. CDR1 and CDR2 from the germline V gene are LNHDA and SQIVND (reference sequence). The CDR3 loop reads CASSIDQGGASYGYTF. The CDR3 DNA reads TGTGCCAGTAGTATAGATCAGGGGGGCGCTTCCTATGGCTACACCTTC. The whole variable domain, remainder taken from reference TRBV19 and TRBJ1-2, is DGGITQSPKYLFRKEGQNVTLSCEQNLNHDAMYWYRQDPGQGLRLIYYSQIVNDFQKGDIAEGYSVSREKKESFPLTVTSAQKNPTAFYLCASSIDQGGASYGYTFGSGTRLTVV.